These 14 T cell receptor beta chains were all obtained from the same sample, sequenced in a study of T cell repertoires in cytomegalovirus infection. One entry per CDR3 protein, called by TCRdb with MiXCR from the reads. The sample holds about 740,000 distinct CDR3 sequences, 35% seen once. The sequenced material came from PBMCs. The receptors shown here come from a human donor in good health (CMV status not recorded). Some clones in this sample may be carry-over from other donors' samples.

This clonotype was counted a few times. The rearrangement uses TRBV11-2 and TRBJ2-4; no definite D call. The length of the CDR3 is 22 residues. V lost 4 bases to trimming and J lost 0 bases, with 31 bases between them. CDR1 and CDR2 from the germline V gene are SGHAT and FQNNGV. The CDR3 nucleotides are TGTGCCAGCAGCTCCTACCCAATGCAGGAATGGGGAATGGCTATAGCCAAAAACATTCAGTACTTC. Its protein product is CASSSYPMQEWGMAIAKNIQYF.

This clonotype came up a few times. The junction departs from the called germline gene at one end, perhaps through a read error. The gene calls are TRBV7-6 and TRBJ2-7; weak D call: TRBD1 (6 bases). Per the germline V gene, CDR1 is SGHVS and CDR2 is FNYEAQ. The CDR3 has 15 amino acids. The CDR3 bases are TGTGCTAGCAGCTTAGCTGGGGGCGAGGGCTACGAGCAGTACTTC. Amino acid sequence: CASSLAGGEGYEQYF.

This clonotype was recorded a few times. CDR3: CAWIRLGGGTAGELFF. DNA of the CDR3: TGTGCCTGGATACGCCTCGGTGGGGGGACGGCGGGGGAGCTGTTTTTT. This chain connects TRBV30 to TRBJ2-2; possibly TRBD2 for D (6 bases). This CDR3 has 16 residues. Germline CDR1 and CDR2: GTSNPN and SVGIG (reference sequence). Trimming pared 4 bases from V and 8 bases from J, leaving 23 bases between.

V and J are TRBV11-2 and TRBJ1-6; D not resolved. There are 16 residues in the CDR3. The V gene's germline CDR1 is SGHAT and CDR2 FQNNGV. Trimming shortened V by 1 base and J by 8 bases, and 15 bases separated the two germline ends. As DNA, the CDR3 is TGTGCCAGCAGCTTAGGGGTCAGATCCCGTTATTCACCCCTCCACTTT. It codes for CASSLGVRSRYSPLHF. The full variable domain, in which reference TRBV11-2 and TRBJ1-6 provide the parts outside the CDR3, is EAGVAQSPRYKIIEKRQSVAFWCNPISGHATLYWYQQILGQGPKLLIQFQNNGVVDDSQLPKDRFSAERLKGVDSTLKIQPAKLEDSAVYLCASSLGVRSRYSPLHFGNGTRLTVT.

This clonotype has more than one count but fewer than ten. The rearrangement uses TRBV7-8 and TRBJ1-5; D gene unclear. Germline lookup yields CDR1 SGHVS and CDR2 FQNEAQ. The germline V and J ends were trimmed by 4 bases and 2 bases, with 9 bases remaining between them. This CDR3 is built from 14 residues. The CDR3 region has the DNA TGTGCCAGCAGCTCAGGAGACCGCAATCAGCCCCAGCATTTT. This codes for CASSSGDRNQPQHF.

This chain connects TRBV27 to TRBJ1-5, with TRBD1 matching 10 bases. CDR1 is MNHEY and CDR2 is SMNVEV in the germline V gene (reference sequence). CDR3 length equals 14 residues. Trimming removed 6 bases from V and 7 bases from J; junction bases left unmatched: 6. CDR3 residues: CASRRQGAKQPQHF. The CDR3 DNA follows: TGTGCCAGCAGGAGACAGGGGGCAAAACAGCCCCAGCATTTT.

The gene calls are TRBV28 and TRBJ2-7; D is undetermined. Deletions cut 6 bases from V and 4 bases from J, with 13 bases between. The CDR3 extends over 13 amino acids. Germline V lookup: CDR1 MDHEN, CDR2 SYDVKM. The CDR3 region is CASRWGSAYEQYF. In DNA form, the CDR3 reads TGTGCCAGCAGGTGGGGATCAGCGTACGAGCAGTACTTC.

This clonotype was recorded at least ten times. The chain carries TRBV7-8 and TRBJ2-7; TRBD1 might be the D (5 bases). V dropped 4 bases and J dropped 2 bases, with 12 bases sitting between them. The length of the CDR3 is 14 residues. Looked up from germline, CDR1 is SGHVS and CDR2 is FQNEAQ. The CDR3: CASSWGSGTYEQYF. Written as DNA, the CDR3 is TGTGCCAGCAGCTGGGGCTCAGGGACCTACGAGCAGTACTTC.

This clonotype was observed a handful of times. CDR3 residues: CASSLGGVTGELFF. CDR3 DNA sequence: TGTGCCAGCAGCTTAGGGGGGGTCACCGGGGAGCTGTTTTTT. The chain joins TRBV7-8 to TRBJ2-2; possibly TRBD2 for D (6 bases). CDR1 SGHVS and CDR2 FQNEAQ come from the germline V gene. The CDR3 is 14 amino acids. V was shortened by 1 base and J by 4 bases, with 7 bases between the two germline ends. Filled out from reference TRBV7-8 and TRBJ2-2, the complete variable domain reads GAGVSQSPRYKVAKRGQDVALRCDPISGHVSLFWYQQALGQGPEFLTYFQNEAQLDKSGLPSDRFFAERPEGSVSTLKIQRTQQEDSAVYLCASSLGGVTGELFFGEGSRLTVL.

The chain uses TRBV7-2 and TRBJ2-7, with D unresolved. Per the germline V gene, CDR1 is SGHTA and CDR2 is FQGNSA. This CDR3 has 15 amino acids. V lost 5 bases to trimming and J lost 4 bases, with 18 bases between them. The CDR3 region has the DNA TGTGCCAGCAGCCCCTGGGCCATGGGCCCTTACGAGCAGTACTTC. As protein: CASSPWAMGPYEQYF.

This clonotype was recorded a few times. The DNA for the CDR3 is TGTGCCAGCAGCCTCGGTGGCGGTTCGGGGACAGCTAATGAAAAACTGTTTTTT. This translates into CASSLGGGSGTANEKLFF. The chain is built from TRBV7-2 and TRBJ1-4, with 7 nucleotides matching TRBD1. This CDR3 has 18 residues. V shed 5 bases and J 3 bases; nucleotides not matched to a gene: 15. Germline V gives CDR1 SGHTA, CDR2 FQGNSA.

Points on this clonotype: A much larger clone differs by one base, so this may be a read error. V gene TRBV7-8 combines with J gene TRBJ2-7, with D tentatively TRBD1 (6 bases). With 1 base removed from V and 3 bases from J, the gap between germline ends came to 19 bases. The length of the CDR3 is 17 residues. The germline gives CDR1 SGHVS, CDR2 FQNEAQ. This chain's CDR3 is CASSLGMGDKRFYEQYF. In DNA, the CDR3 is TGTGCCAGCAGCTTAGGAATGGGGGACAAACGTTTCTACGAGCAGTACTTC.

In this sample, this clonotype turned up many times. V is TRBV7-2 and J is TRBJ2-7, with 7 bases identical to TRBD1. J lost 2 bases, V lost 5 bases, and 6 bases had no gene match. The CDR3 consists of 14 residues. CDR1 SGHTA and CDR2 FQGNSA come from the germline V gene. The chain's CDR3 is CASSPRQGPYEQYF. In DNA, the CDR3 is TGTGCCAGCAGCCCCCGACAGGGCCCCTACGAGCAGTACTTC.

The chain joins TRBV20-1 to TRBJ2-1; possibly TRBD1 or TRBD2 for D (5 bases each). The CDR3 consists of 11 residues. Germline CDR1 and CDR2: DFQATT and SNEGSKA (reference sequence). The ends were cut back, 3 bases at V and 6 bases at J, with 6 bases in the middle. The CDR3 DNA follows: TGCAGTGCTAGTGGGGGCAATGAGCAGTTCTTC. Residues: CSASGGNEQFF.